This T cell receptor beta chain originates from a study of OX40 agonist ivuxolimab in advanced cancers. The CDR3 covers 14 residues. CDR1 is SGDLS, CDR2 YYNGEE, per germline. The V end was cut by 4 bases, the J end by 3 bases, with 13 bases between. The protocol was immunoSEQ multiplex PCR, while the TCRdb copy is restricted to in-frame clones and leaves out a portion. Counted here are around 94,000 clones, around nine tenths occurring once; the ten biggest clones make up just over 0.3%. The source was CD4+ or CD8+ T cells sorted from blood, collected in a trial of the OX40 agonist ivuxolimab. The rearrangement uses TRBV9 and TRBJ1-2, with a possible D match to TRBD1 (6 bases). The clonotype originates from an adult with an advanced solid tumor such as melanoma, head and neck, liver or kidney cancer. The CDR3 sequence is CASSRSKGDYGYTF. In DNA form, the CDR3 reads TGTGCCAGCAGCCGATCGAAGGGGGACTATGGCTACACCTTC. The entire variable domain, with the rest obtained from reference TRBV9 and TRBJ1-2, is as follows: DSGVTQTPKHLITATGQRVTLRCSPRSGDLSVYWYQQSLDQGLQFLIQYYNGEERAKGNILERFSAQQFPDLHSELNLSSLELGDSALYFCASSRSKGDYGYTFGSGTRLTVV.